This is a list of T cell receptor beta chains from one sample in a study of shared clonotypes between healthy human individuals. Here immunoSEQ multiplex PCR was the method, and the copy in TCRdb shows in-frame clones only, minus some. The sample lists about 960,000 clones; 76% were seen once. Sequencing was performed on memory CD4+ T cells sorted from blood. These receptors were collected from a man between 18 and 35 years old in good health. Both conserved end residues are part of each CDR3. Each record gives: J gene, V gene, D gene, clone size, CDR3 DNA, CDR3 protein. D genes are given only for firm matches. Not every row has a clone size; where given, it reads once, few, many or a size class.

j_call: TRBJ2-7; v_call: TRBV15; d_call: NA; clone_size: NA; cdr3_nt: TGTGCCACCAGCAGAGATGTGTATGGGACGGGGGGCACCTACGAGCAGTACTTC; cdr3_aa: CATSRDVYGTGGTYEQYF
j_call: TRBJ2-1; v_call: TRBV4-1; d_call: TRBD1; clone_size: NA; cdr3_nt: TGCGCCAGCAGCCAAGAGACAGGGAACAATGAGCAGTTCTTC; cdr3_aa: CASSQETGNNEQFF
j_call: TRBJ2-7; v_call: TRBV5-4; d_call: TRBD2; clone_size: NA; cdr3_nt: TGTGCCAGCAGCCGGGGACTAGCGGGATCCTACGAGCAGTACTTC; cdr3_aa: CASSRGLAGSYEQYF
j_call: TRBJ1-2; v_call: TRBV6-5; d_call: NA; clone_size: once; cdr3_nt: TGTGCCAGCAGTTCGGGTCGAGGGGCTAACTATGGCTACACCTTC; cdr3_aa: CASSSGRGANYGYTF
j_call: TRBJ2-2; v_call: TRBV5-4; d_call: NA; clone_size: NA; cdr3_nt: TGTGCCAGCAGCCCCTGGGGCGGGGCGAACACCGGGGAGCTGTTTTTT; cdr3_aa: CASSPWGGANTGELFF
j_call: TRBJ2-1; v_call: TRBV5-1; d_call: NA; clone_size: NA; cdr3_nt: TGCGCCAGCAGCCGAGCTACTAGCCCCTACAATGAGCAGTTCTTC; cdr3_aa: CASSRATSPYNEQFF
j_call: TRBJ1-4; v_call: TRBV5-6; d_call: NA; clone_size: once; cdr3_nt: TGTGCCAGCAGCCTTACAGGGGAAAAACTGTTTTTT; cdr3_aa: CASSLTGEKLFF
j_call: TRBJ2-7; v_call: TRBV5-1; d_call: NA; clone_size: NA; cdr3_nt: TGCGCCAGCAGCCCGGGAGGTGGGACAGCCACCTACGAGCAGTACTTC; cdr3_aa: CASSPGGGTATYEQYF
j_call: TRBJ1-6; v_call: TRBV5-4; d_call: TRBD1; clone_size: NA; cdr3_nt: TGTGCCAGCAGCCCGACAAGGACAGGGTCAACGGATTCACCCCTCCACTTT; cdr3_aa: CASSPTRTGSTDSPLHF
j_call: TRBJ1-1; v_call: TRBV9; d_call: NA; clone_size: NA; cdr3_nt: TGTGCCAGCAGCTCACTTCAGGGAGTGAACACTGAAGCTTTCTTT; cdr3_aa: CASSSLQGVNTEAFF
j_call: TRBJ2-1; v_call: TRBV7-2; d_call: NA; clone_size: NA; cdr3_nt: TGTGCCAGCAGCTTAGGAGATCGTCAGTTCTTC; cdr3_aa: CASSLGDRQFF
j_call: TRBJ1-2; v_call: TRBV27; d_call: NA; clone_size: NA; cdr3_nt: NA; cdr3_aa: CASSSGQGSFGYTF